The sequence of this TCR beta chain was determined in a study of blood T cell repertoires in COVID-19. On the study more broadly: COVID-19 samples collected from the United States, Italy and Spain covered acute and convalescent phases. T cells, B-cell-depleted T cells, or PBMCs supplied cDNA or gDNA.

The authors' processing: Amplified reference gene primers provided the basis for estimating nucleated cell counts. Repertoires were generated with immunoSEQ multiplex PCR, while TCRdb's copy carries only in-frame clones and drops some. V and J calls and clone size are as listed in that table; D and trimming were resolved from the DNA. The sample includes around 250,000 clones, under 85% of them seen just once. This clone showed up just once. CDR3 size: 17 residues. Germline loops: CDR1 MGHRA, CDR2 YSYEKL. V was clipped by 3 bases and J by 4 bases, with 18 bases between them. The TCR sequence derives from a man aged 30-40 years who had recovered from COVID-19. V and J are TRBV4-1 and TRBJ2-2, with D possibly matching TRBD1 (5 bases). The sample was peripheral blood. CDR3 nucleotides: TGCGCCAGCAGCCAGTATCCAGGGCTCGCGGCCACCGGGGAGCTGTTTTTT. It is translated as CASSQYPGLAATGELFF.